These 21 T cell receptor beta chains originate from one sample sequenced in a study of blood T cell repertoires in COVID-19. Assay used: immunoSEQ multiplex PCR; TCRdb lists only in-frame clones, some missing. The sample contains 250,000 to 350,000 clones, about 87% of which appear only once. What was sequenced was peripheral blood. These receptors were collected from a woman aged 50 to 60 who had recovered from COVID-19.

The J gene is TRBJ1-6, the V gene TRBV5-6, with 10 bases matching TRBD1. V dropped 4 bases and J dropped 8; count of bases not matched to a gene: 6. This CDR3 comprises 15 residues. Germline CDR1 reads SGHDT; CDR2 reads YYEEEE. This chain's CDR3 is CASSGRTGGYSPLHF. The CDR3 DNA sequence: TGTGCCAGCAGCGGGAGGACAGGGGGGTATTCACCCCTCCACTTT.

The V call is TRBV28, the J call TRBJ2-1, with D maybe TRBD1 (6 bases). The germline V gene has CDR1 MDHEN and CDR2 SYDVKM. The germline V and J ends were trimmed by 5 bases and 6 bases, with 17 bases remaining between them. The CDR3 is 15 amino acids. The CDR3: CASSPGAPGSNEQFF. Written as DNA, the CDR3 is TGTGCCAGCAGTCCAGGGGCCCCAGGGTCCAATGAGCAGTTCTTC.

The chain joins TRBV15 to TRBJ1-1, with 8 nucleotides matching TRBD1. From germline, CDR1 is LNHNV and CDR2 YYDKDF (reference sequence). The CDR3 covers 16 residues. The V and J ends lost 3 bases and 0 bases, in that order; junction bases with no gene match: 6. The CDR3 region is CATSSFRGQVNTEAFF. CDR3 coding DNA: TGTGCCACCAGCAGCTTCAGGGGGCAGGTGAACACTGAAGCTTTCTTT.

V gene TRBV18 combines with J gene TRBJ2-4; 9 bases align to TRBD1. Germline lookup yields CDR1 KGHSH and CDR2 LQKENI. The CDR3 runs to 17 residues. Unmatched junction bases numbered 3, after V lost 0 bases and J lost 0 bases. Written as DNA, the CDR3 is TGTGCCAGCTCACCACCCGGACAGGGGCTAGCCAAAAACATTCAGTACTTC. Its protein product is CASSPPGQGLAKNIQYF. Full variable domain (rest looked up from reference TRBV18 and TRBJ2-4): NAGVMQNPRHLVRRRGQEARLRCSPMKGHSHVYWYRQLPEEGLKFMVYLQKENIIDESGMPKERFSAEFPKEGPSILRIQQVVRGDSAAYFCASSPPGQGLAKNIQYFGAGTRLSVL.

The rearrangement links TRBV6-1 to TRBJ2-1; TRBD2 agrees at 12 bases. CDR1 and CDR2 from the germline V gene are MNHNS and SASEGT. This CDR3 contains 15 residues. With 1 base clipped from V and 10 bases from J, the junction kept 5 bases outside the gene matches. CDR3 bases: TGTGCCAGCAGTGAAGGACTAGCGGGAGTCTGGGAGCAGTTCTTC. As protein: CASSEGLAGVWEQFF.

The chain links TRBV6-2 or TRBV6-3 to TRBJ2-6; perhaps TRBD2 as D (6 bases). The germline gives CDR1 MNHEY, CDR2 SVGEGT. The CDR3 has 17 amino acids. Trimming left V 6 bases short and J 0 bases short, with 15 bases between. CDR3 DNA sequence: TGTGCCAGCAGCCCCGGGACTTCCAGCTCTGGGGCCAACGTCCTGACTTTC. This sequence encodes CASSPGTSSSGANVLTF.

The J gene is TRBJ1-1, the V gene TRBV10-1; 9 nucleotides agree with TRBD1. CDR1 and CDR2 from the germline V gene are WNHNN and SYGVQD (reference sequence). Trimming took 4 bases from V and 4 from J; bases not matched to a gene: 4. The CDR3 extends over 14 amino acids. CDR3 sequence: CASSGQGVITEAFF. The CDR3 DNA is TGCGCCAGCAGTGGACAGGGGGTCATCACTGAAGCTTTCTTT.

The rearrangement joins TRBV24-1 to TRBJ2-1; the match to TRBD2 covers 9 bases. This CDR3 is built from 16 residues. Germline CDR1 is KGHDR and CDR2 is SFDVKD. The V segment lost 3 bases and the J segment 2 bases; nucleotides outside the gene matches: 4. The DNA of the CDR3 is TGTGCCACCAGTGATCCGACTAGCGGACCCTACAATGAGCAGTTCTTC. Residues: CATSDPTSGPYNEQFF.

This sequence joins TRBV28 and TRBJ2-7, with D unresolved. CDR3 length: 13 amino acids. V was shortened by 3 bases and J by 7 bases, with 13 bases between the two germline ends. The V gene's germline CDR1 is MDHEN and CDR2 SYDVKM. The CDR3 coding sequence is TGTGCCAGCAGTTTTATCTTTCGGCGGGAGCAGTACTTC. Protein: CASSFIFRREQYF.

The rearrangement links TRBV18 to TRBJ2-1, with 10 bases matching TRBD2. V shed 8 bases, J shed 5 bases, and the junction held 9 bases outside the gene matches. The CDR3 spans 15 residues. CDR1 KGHSH and CDR2 LQKENI come from the germline V gene. The CDR3 DNA reads as TGTGCCAGCGCCTTGACTAGCGGGTCGAACAATGAGCAGTTCTTC. Translating it yields CASALTSGSNNEQFF.

This clone was seen a single time. The chain links TRBV21-1 to TRBJ2-7; the table's D call TRBD2 went unverified against the DNA. TRBV21-1 is designated a pseudogene. The CDR3 is made up of 16 amino acids. The CDR3 sequence: CASSNRRWEKAYEQYF. DNA for the CDR3: TGTGCCAGCAGCAACAGAAGGTGGGAGAAAGCATACGAGCAGTACTTC.

The chain has TRBV28 and TRBJ1-3; D ambiguous. Trimming took 1 base from V and 4 from J, leaving 8 bases between them. The CDR3 sequence is 14 residues long. The V gene's germline CDR1 is MDHEN and CDR2 SYDVKM. The CDR3 is CASSLFPGGNTIYF. The CDR3 bases are TGTGCCAGCAGTTTATTTCCAGGAGGAAACACCATATATTTT.

J is TRBJ2-1 and V is TRBV9, with D perhaps TRBD2 (6 bases). The CDR3 totals 15 residues. Trimming left V 4 bases short and J 6 bases short, with 17 bases between. From germline, CDR1 is SGDLS and CDR2 YYNGEE. DNA for the CDR3: TGTGCCAGCAGCCGTTTTTGGCTAGCGCCCAATGAGCAGTTCTTC. This translates into CASSRFWLAPNEQFF.

This rearrangement joins TRBV5-6 to TRBJ1-6; no firm D call. The CDR3 is made up of 15 amino acids. CDR1 SGHDT and CDR2 YYEEEE come from the germline V gene. The ends were cut back, 0 bases at V and 7 bases at J, with 11 bases in the middle. The CDR3 here is CASSLERGINSPLHF. The CDR3 bases are TGTGCCAGCAGCTTGGAGAGAGGAATCAATTCACCCCTCCACTTT.

This chain links TRBV6-5 with TRBJ1-3; unclear D gene. V lost 6 bases and J lost 0, with 12 bases in between. Germline V gene data show CDR1 as MNHEY and CDR2 as SVGAGI. This CDR3 has 15 amino acids. The CDR3 region is CASRPGLSSGNTIYF. CDR3 DNA sequence: TGTGCCAGCAGACCCGGACTGAGCTCTGGAAACACCATATATTTT.

This clone showed up just a few times. The V and J genes are TRBV19 and TRBJ1-2, with 7 bases fitting TRBD1. The CDR3 extends over 13 amino acids. Germline assignment: CDR1 LNHDA and CDR2 SQIVND (reference sequence). The trim removed 6 bases at V and 7 bases at J, leaving 8 bases unmatched. In DNA, the CDR3 is TGTGCCAGTAGCCAACAGGGGATGAGTGGCTACACCTTC. This encodes CASSQQGMSGYTF.

CDR3 sequence (DNA): TGTGCCAGCATATCCAGAAACACCGGGGAGCTGTTTTTT. Translation gives CASISRNTGELFF. V is TRBV28 and J is TRBJ2-2; no definite D call. Trimming took 7 bases from V and 2 from J, leaving 8 bases between them. This CDR3 has 13 residues. Germline values: CDR1 MDHEN, CDR2 SYDVKM.

The rearrangement joins TRBV3-1 (or the pseudogene TRBV3-2) to TRBJ2-1; TRBD2 agrees at 15 bases. The germline V gene has CDR1 LGHDT and CDR2 YNNKEL (reference sequence). The CDR3 runs 17 residues. V was pared by 4 bases and J by 6 bases, with 7 bases of the junction left unmatched. Here the CDR3 reads CASSPGTSGGKGNEQFF. Written as DNA, the CDR3 is TGTGCCAGCAGCCCAGGGACTAGCGGGGGGAAAGGCAATGAGCAGTTCTTC.

This clone was observed once. The CDR3 coding sequence is TGTGCCAGCAGAACTATCGGGGTCCAGGAGCAGTACTTC. Translating gives CASRTIGVQEQYF. The rearrangement links TRBV6-5 to TRBJ2-7; D perhaps matches TRBD2 (5 bases). Germline lookup yields CDR1 MNHEY and CDR2 SVGAGI. Trimming took 6 bases from V and 7 from J, leaving 16 bases between them. This CDR3 comprises 13 residues.

The chain is built from TRBV5-4 and TRBJ1-1; 7 nucleotides line up with TRBD1. With 4 bases clipped from V and 0 bases from J, the junction kept 3 bases outside the gene matches. This CDR3 spans 14 amino acids. Germline CDR1 reads SGHNT; CDR2 reads YYREEE (reference sequence). CDR3: CASSAGTVNTEAFF. Written as DNA, the CDR3 is TGTGCCAGCAGCGCCGGGACAGTGAACACTGAAGCTTTCTTT.

This chain uses TRBV7-8 with TRBJ1-1, with TRBD1 matching over 7 bases. Per germline, CDR1 SGHVS and CDR2 FQNEAQ. J was trimmed by 1 base and V by 5 bases; bases with no gene match: 4. The length of the CDR3 is 14 residues. CDR3 in DNA: TGTGCCAGCAGCCGGACAGGCCCGAACACTGAAGCTTTCTTT. It encodes CASSRTGPNTEAFF.